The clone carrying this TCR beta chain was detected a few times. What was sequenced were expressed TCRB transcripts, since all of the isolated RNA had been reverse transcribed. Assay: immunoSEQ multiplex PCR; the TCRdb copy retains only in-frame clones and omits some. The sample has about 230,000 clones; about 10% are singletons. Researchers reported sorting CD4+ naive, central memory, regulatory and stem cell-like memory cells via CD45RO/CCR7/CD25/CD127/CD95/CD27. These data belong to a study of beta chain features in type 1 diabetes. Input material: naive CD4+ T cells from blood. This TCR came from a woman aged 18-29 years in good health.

The CDR3 DNA follows: TGCGCCAGCAGTCAATCCCAGGAACAGGGGGCGATTCAGCCCCAGCATTTT. As protein: CASSQSQEQGAIQPQHF. The V and J genes are TRBV23-1 and TRBJ1-5; 9 bases align to TRBD1. TRBV23-1 is marked as an open reading frame, function uncertain. The CDR3 loop spans 17 amino acids. Unmatched junction bases numbered 9, after V lost 0 bases and J lost 6 bases.